The 8 T cell receptor beta chains listed next were all sequenced from one sample in a study of response to subunit inactivated influenza vaccine. TCRdb reprocessed the RT-PCR reads with MiXCR, giving one entry per CDR3 protein. This sample has under 200,000 distinct CDR3 sequences, with approximately 12% found just once. The sample was also linked to a second study, of T cells expressing NK-cell markers. Per that study: Researchers built TCR beta cDNA using 5'RACE template switching with UMIs.

Sequencing used CD8+ T cells sorted from PBMCs, obtained roughly 12 days after vaccination. The receptors here all came from a middle-aged man who received an inactivated influenza vaccine.

V and J are TRBV7-9 and TRBJ2-5; D uncertain. Germline CDR1 and CDR2: SEHNR and FQNEAQ (reference sequence). The CDR3 runs to 12 residues. Trimming took off 1 base at V and 6 bases at J, with 6 bases between the two ends. DNA for the CDR3: TGTGCCAGCAGCTTAGACTTAAAGACCCAGTACTTC. Translating gives CASSLDLKTQYF. Combining the CDR3 with reference TRBV7-9 and TRBJ2-5 gives the whole variable domain DTGVSQNPRHKITKRGQNVTFRCDPISEHNRLYWYRQTLGQGPEFLTYFQNEAQLEKSRLLSDRFSAERPKGSFSTLEIQRTEQGDSAMYLCASSLDLKTQYFGPGTRLLVL.

A few counts support this clonotype. The chain's CDR3 is CASSQEGRVDRSYEQYF. CDR3 nucleotides: TGTGCCAGCAGCCAAGAGGGGCGAGTAGATCGGTCCTACGAGCAGTACTTC. V gene TRBV3-1 combines with J gene TRBJ2-7; TRBD1 is a possible D gene (5 bases). The CDR3 is made up of 17 amino acids. V lost 0 bases to trimming and J lost 1 base, with 16 bases between them. Germline V gene data show CDR1 as LGHDT and CDR2 as YNNKEL (reference sequence).

V usage is TRBV28 and J usage is TRBJ2-2; D is perhaps TRBD1 (6 bases). Germline-derived CDR1 and CDR2 are MDHEN and SYDVKM. This CDR3 is built from 15 residues. Trimming left V 2 bases short and J 4 bases short, with 11 bases between. CDR3 in DNA: TGTGCCAGCAGTTTACTACAGGGTGGCACCGGGGAGCTGTTTTTT. Encoded protein: CASSLLQGGTGELFF.

The table lists this clonotype with a few counts. The V and J genes are TRBV6-1 and TRBJ1-6; D is uncertain. The CDR3 consists of 12 residues. The germline V and J ends were trimmed by 10 bases and 8 bases, with 12 bases remaining between them. Germline lookup yields CDR1 MNHNS and CDR2 SASEGT. The CDR3 nucleotides are TGTGCCACCGAAGGGAATGATTCACCCCTCCACTTT. Translated: CATEGNDSPLHF.

The gene calls are TRBV5-1 and TRBJ2-1; 7 bases match TRBD2. Germline V CDR1 and CDR2: SGHRS, YFSETQ. V was clipped by 2 bases and J by 8 bases; unmatched bases: 4. This CDR3 contains 13 residues. The CDR3 DNA sequence: TGCGCCAGCAGCTTACCCCGGGGGGATGAGCAGTTCTTC. Residues: CASSLPRGDEQFF.

The V call is TRBV20-1, the J call TRBJ2-2, with D unclear. The CDR3 covers 13 residues. Germline assignment: CDR1 DFQATT and CDR2 SNEGSKA (reference sequence). The V and J ends lost 0 bases and 2 bases respectively, with 4 bases between them. CDR3 coding DNA: TGCAGTGCTAGAGAGGGAAACACCGGGGAGCTGTTTTTT. It is translated as CSAREGNTGELFF.

This chain uses TRBV2 with TRBJ2-1; no reliable D call. V shed 2 bases and J shed 0 bases, with 8 bases lying between them. This CDR3 has 15 amino acids. Germline V gene sequence: CDR1 SNHLY, CDR2 FYNNEI. As DNA, the CDR3 is TGTGCCAGCAGTGAAAGACTGAGCTCCTACAATGAGCAGTTCTTC. As protein: CASSERLSSYNEQFF.

The chain joins TRBV5-6 to TRBJ2-5, with no clear D. Deletions cut 2 bases from V and 3 bases from J, with 8 bases between. Germline CDR1 and CDR2: SGHDT and YYEEEE. The CDR3 length is 13 residues. CDR3 amino acids: CASSFAMEETQYF. CDR3 sequence (DNA): TGTGCCAGCAGCTTTGCGATGGAAGAGACCCAGTACTTC.